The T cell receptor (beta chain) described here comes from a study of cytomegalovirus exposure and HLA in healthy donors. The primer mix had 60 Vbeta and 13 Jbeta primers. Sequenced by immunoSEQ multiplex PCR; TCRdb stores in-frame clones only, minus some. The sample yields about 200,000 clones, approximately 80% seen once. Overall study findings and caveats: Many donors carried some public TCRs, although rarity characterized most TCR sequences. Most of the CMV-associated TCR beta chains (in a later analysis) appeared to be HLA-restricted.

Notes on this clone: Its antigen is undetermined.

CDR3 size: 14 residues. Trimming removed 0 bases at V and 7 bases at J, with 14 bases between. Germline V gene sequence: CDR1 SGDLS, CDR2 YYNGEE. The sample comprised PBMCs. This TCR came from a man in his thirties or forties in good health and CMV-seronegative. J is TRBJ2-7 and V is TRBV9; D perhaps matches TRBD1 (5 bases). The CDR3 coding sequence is TGTGCCAGCAGCGTAGAGTGGACATCAGGGGAGCAGTACTTC. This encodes CASSVEWTSGEQYF.